This record looks at one TCR beta chain sequence and its context. The germline V and J ends were trimmed by 4 bases and 3 bases, with 14 bases remaining between them. The germline V gene has CDR1 SGHKS and CDR2 YYEKEE (reference sequence). The CDR3 has 14 amino acids. The sample belongs to a study of multiple sclerosis patients with progressive multifocal leukoencephalopathy. Using immunoSEQ multiplex PCR, the repertoire was profiled, and TCRdb retains in-frame clones only, with some absent. This table holds about 32,000 clones, over 90% found once. Time point specified: before natalizumab initiation.

Input material: PBMCs. The J gene is TRBJ2-7, the V gene TRBV5-5; D gene ambiguous. The source of this sequence is a man younger than 45 with multiple sclerosis. In DNA, the CDR3 is TGTGCCAGCAGCCCGCGAGAGGACCACTACGAGCAGTACTTC. Its translation is CASSPREDHYEQYF.